These 29 T cell receptor beta chains were sequenced from one sample in a study of long-term antiretroviral therapy in people with HIV. The authors ran the immunoSEQ assay, v3.0, at survey level. The table came from immunoSEQ multiplex PCR; TCRdb's copy has only in-frame clones and leaves some out. This sample has about 24,000 clones; about 86% occur once, and the top ten carry roughly 15%. The material sequenced was unsorted PBMCs, taken at the start of antiretroviral therapy, before treatment. The source of these receptors is a woman aged 18 to 35 with HIV.

The genes are TRBV28 and TRBJ2-7; D gene ambiguous. Germline CDR1 MDHEN, CDR2 SYDVKM. The CDR3 loop spans 11 amino acids. V shed 4 bases and J shed 4 bases, with 5 bases lying between them. The CDR3 nucleotides are TGTGCCAGCAGTTACATGTACGAGCAGTACTTC. Amino acids: CASSYMYEQYF.

The V and J genes are TRBV23-1 and TRBJ1-1; 7 positions agree with TRBD1. TRBV23-1 is assigned to the ORF class and has an uncertain function. This CDR3 comprises 16 residues. The J segment lost 5 bases and the V segment lost 6 bases, leaving 15 bases of the junction unmatched. This chain's CDR3 is CASRSNRGLGNTEAFF. CDR3 nucleotide sequence: TGCGCCAGCAGGTCAAACAGGGGCCTCGGTAATACTGAAGCTTTCTTT.

The chain uses TRBV11-2 and TRBJ2-1; D is perhaps TRBD2 (6 bases). Trimming removed 8 bases at V and 4 bases at J, with 21 bases between. Germline values: CDR1 SGHAT, CDR2 FQNNGV. The CDR3 sequence is 16 residues long. CDR3 coding DNA: TGTGCCAGCGCCCCGGGAGCCCACACCTCATACAATGAGCAGTTCTTC. Translated: CASAPGAHTSYNEQFF.

Points on this clone: A much larger clone differs by one base, so this may be a read error. The rearrangement links TRBV5-4 to TRBJ1-5, with a possible D match to TRBD1 (5 bases). V lost 1 base and J 0 bases, leaving 8 bases between the germline ends. Per germline, CDR1 SGHNT and CDR2 YYREEE (reference sequence). This CDR3 comprises 15 residues. The CDR3 nucleotides read TGTGCCAGCAGCTTGCAGGGCTATAGCAATCAGCCCCAGCATTTT. This gives the protein CASSLQGYSNQPQHF.

The chain couples TRBV6-1 to TRBJ2-7; D gene uncertain. The V and J ends lost 3 bases and 2 bases respectively, with 5 bases between them. Germline CDR1 reads MNHNS; CDR2 reads SASEGT. This CDR3 region has 12 residues. The CDR3 nucleotides are TGTGCCAGCAGTGACGGTGCCTACGAGCAGTACTTC. It translates to CASSDGAYEQYF.

Only a few counts were recorded for this clone. The gene calls are TRBV13 and TRBJ2-2; D possibly uses TRBD1 or TRBD2 (5 bases each). Trimming stripped 3 bases from V and 6 bases from J, with 14 bases between. This CDR3 contains 15 residues. Germline V lookup: CDR1 PRHDT, CDR2 FYEKMQ (reference sequence). The CDR3 spells CASSFAGTKAGELFF. The CDR3 coding sequence is TGTGCCAGCAGCTTCGCCGGGACGAAGGCCGGGGAGCTGTTTTTT.

This clone was detected a few times. The chain combines TRBV29-1 with TRBJ2-7, with 9 bases lining up with TRBD1. Germline-derived CDR1 and CDR2 are SQVTM and ANQGSEA. Unmatched junction bases numbered 0, after V lost 1 base and J lost 2 bases. The CDR3 extends over 13 amino acids. In DNA, the CDR3 is TGCAGCGTTGAAGGGACAGGGGCCTACGAGCAGTACTTC. It yields the protein CSVEGTGAYEQYF.

The V and J genes are TRBV10-3 and TRBJ2-6; maybe TRBD1 (5 bases). V gave up 6 bases and J gave up 2 bases, with 11 bases separating them. Per the germline V gene, CDR1 is ENHRY and CDR2 is SYGVKD. The CDR3 has 15 residues. CDR3 in amino acids: CAIRDTGAGANVLTF. Written as DNA, the CDR3 is TGTGCCATCAGGGACACAGGAGCTGGGGCCAACGTCCTGACTTTC.

By share, this clone counts as medium-sized. The V call is TRBV4-1, the J call TRBJ2-5; the D gene is possibly TRBD1 (7 bases). CDR3 length: 15 amino acids. The V gene lost 4 bases and the J gene lost 5 bases, with 17 bases spanning the gap. Germline CDR1 MGHRA, CDR2 YSYEKL. The CDR3 sequence is CASSLQSRGRETQYF. As DNA, the CDR3 is TGCGCCAGCAGCCTTCAGTCCAGGGGGAGGGAGACCCAGTACTTC.

The rearrangement links TRBV7-9 to TRBJ2-7, with 10 nucleotides matching TRBD1. From germline, CDR1 is SEHNR and CDR2 FQNEAQ (reference sequence). This CDR3 spans 15 amino acids. The trim removed 1 base at V and 5 bases at J, leaving 5 bases unmatched. In DNA form, the CDR3 reads TGTGCCAGCAGCTTAGTGGGACAGGGGTTCAACGAGCAGTACTTC. It yields the protein CASSLVGQGFNEQYF.

The chain combines TRBV4-3 with TRBJ1-1; the D is unclear. There are 16 residues in the CDR3. Germline V gene data show CDR1 as LGHNA and CDR2 as YSLEER. V was cut by 0 bases and J by 5 bases, with 16 bases left in between. The CDR3 loop is CASSQDRARGNTEAFF. For the CDR3, the DNA is TGCGCCAGCAGCCAAGATAGGGCCCGAGGGAATACTGAAGCTTTCTTT.

The sample holds one count of this clone. The chain uses TRBV6-1 and TRBJ2-3; D not certain. Germline V CDR1 and CDR2: MNHNS, SASEGT. The V end lost 4 bases, the J end lost 4 bases, and 9 bases lay between the germline ends. The CDR3 is 13 amino acids. CDR3 bases: TGTGCCAGCAGTGCCCGAAGCTCAGATACGCAGTATTTT. Translating it yields CASSARSSDTQYF.

V gene TRBV28 combines with J gene TRBJ2-7; the D call may be TRBD1 or TRBD2 (5 bases each). The germline V and J ends were trimmed by 6 bases and 4 bases, with 19 bases remaining between them. Per germline, CDR1 MDHEN and CDR2 SYDVKM. The length of the CDR3 is 15 residues. The CDR3 spells CASRILNGARYEQYF. The CDR3 DNA sequence: TGTGCCAGCAGAATACTGAACGGGGCAAGGTACGAGCAGTACTTC.

This chain links TRBV2 with TRBJ1-1; D is possibly TRBD1 (6 bases). V was cut by 5 bases and J by 0 bases, with 13 bases left in between. The CDR3 is 15 residues long. CDR1 and CDR2 from the germline V gene are SNHLY and FYNNEI. In DNA form, the CDR3 reads TGTGCCAGCAGTCCACAGGGTTTTGTGAACACTGAAGCTTTCTTT. It codes for CASSPQGFVNTEAFF. The variable domain in full, with the rest retrieved from reference TRBV2 and TRBJ1-1, is EPEVTQTPSHQVTQMGQEVILRCVPISNHLYFYWYRQILGQKVEFLVSFYNNEISEKSEIFDDQFSVERPDGSNFTLKIRSTKLEDSAMYFCASSPQGFVNTEAFFGQGTRLTVV.

A single count supports this clone. This rearrangement joins TRBV5-4 to TRBJ1-2; TRBD1 matches 12 bases. The CDR3 spans 16 residues. The V gene end was trimmed by 4 bases and the J gene end by 8 bases; junction bases not matched to a gene: 12. Looked up from germline, CDR1 is SGHNT and CDR2 is YYREEE (reference sequence). The CDR3 loop reads CASSLDRDRGPGGYTF. The CDR3 DNA reads TGTGCCAGCAGCCTGGACCGGGACAGGGGGCCCGGGGGCTACACCTTC.

V is TRBV21-1 and J is TRBJ2-1. TRBV21-1 is a listed pseudogene. The CDR3 runs 13 residues. As DNA, the CDR3 is TGTGCCAGCAGCAAAGATAGGGTCTTTTGGCAGTTCTTC. It encodes CASSKDRVFWQFF.

The gene calls are TRBV28 and TRBJ1-5; possibly TRBD1 for D (5 bases). V lost 2 bases and J lost 11, with 7 bases in between. The CDR3 has 11 residues. Per the germline V gene, CDR1 is MDHEN and CDR2 is SYDVKM. The CDR3 is CASSLQGTQHF. Here the CDR3 DNA reads TGTGCCAGCAGTTTACAGGGAACCCAGCATTTT. Full variable domain (missing parts from reference TRBV28 and TRBJ1-5): DVKVTQSSRYLVKRTGEKVFLECVQDMDHENMFWYRQDPGLGLRLIYFSYDVKMKEKGDIPEGYSVSREKKERFSLILESASTNQTSMYLCASSLQGTQHFGDGTRLSIL.

This clone has a handful of counts. This sequence joins TRBV29-1 and TRBJ1-2, with TRBD1 matching over 9 bases. Germline V gene data show CDR1 as SQVTM and CDR2 as ANQGSEA. The V segment lost 1 base and the J segment 5 bases; nucleotides outside the gene matches: 5. The CDR3 length is 14 residues. CDR3 sequence reads: CSVEGGTGSYGYTF. DNA for the CDR3: TGCAGCGTTGAAGGTGGGACAGGGAGTTATGGCTACACCTTC.

The chain has TRBV19 and TRBJ1-1, with 9 bases identical to TRBD1. Germline CDR1 LNHDA, CDR2 SQIVND (reference sequence). Trimming cost V 4 bases and J 6 bases; bases outside gene matches: 15. The CDR3 sequence is 17 residues long. The CDR3 DNA reads TGTGCCAGTAGTAAAAAAAGGTTCCAGGACAGGGGACCTGAAGCTTTCTTT. This encodes CASSKKRFQDRGPEAFF.

This clone occurred once. The chain links TRBV5-1 to TRBJ2-3; 12 bases map to TRBD2. This CDR3 comprises 16 residues. The ends lost 6 bases at V and 3 bases at J; junction bases unmatched: 8. Germline V gene data show CDR1 as SGHRS and CDR2 as YFSETQ. In DNA, the CDR3 is TGCGCCAGCAACCTACTAGCGGGAGGTAGAACAGATACGCAGTATTTT. This gives the protein CASNLLAGGRTDTQYF.

This clone was recorded only once. The CDR3 here is CASSRLATYTGELFF. DNA for the CDR3: TGTGCCAGTAGTCGACTAGCGACCTACACCGGGGAGCTGTTTTTT. The genes are TRBV19 and TRBJ2-2; 8 bases align to TRBD2. The germline V gene encodes CDR1 LNHDA and CDR2 SQIVND (reference sequence). The CDR3 loop spans 15 amino acids. The J segment lost 3 bases and the V segment lost 5 bases, leaving 5 bases of the junction unmatched.

CDR3 bases: TGTGCCAGCACCGCTCCCGGGACAGACTTTCATGATGGCTACACCTTC. This translates into CASTAPGTDFHDGYTF. The V gene is TRBV28, the J gene TRBJ1-2; TRBD1 aligns across 7 bases. Germline V gene sequence: CDR1 MDHEN, CDR2 SYDVKM. CDR3 length: 16 amino acids. After removal of 7 bases from V and 6 bases from J, the junction contained 17 bases not matched to a gene.

This chain uses TRBV13 with TRBJ2-3; no clear D. V was cut by 4 bases and J by 6 bases, with 5 bases left in between. Per the germline V gene, CDR1 is PRHDT and CDR2 is FYEKMQ (reference sequence). This CDR3 spans 11 amino acids. The CDR3 reads CASSSGDTQYF. Written as DNA, the CDR3 is TGTGCCAGCAGCTCTGGGGATACGCAGTATTTT.

CDR3 loop: CASSLSGPIPALGGGYTF. The CDR3 nucleotides read TGTGCCAGCAGCTTATCCGGACCCATTCCTGCCTTGGGCGGTGGCTACACCTTC. The gene calls are TRBV13 and TRBJ1-2; no clear D. Germline CDR1 and CDR2: PRHDT and FYEKMQ (reference sequence). Trimming removed 2 bases at V and 7 bases at J, with 26 bases between. CDR3 size: 18 residues. The full variable domain, completed using reference TRBV13 and TRBJ1-2, is AAGVIQSPRHLIKEKRETATLKCYPIPRHDTVYWYQQGPGQDPQFLISFYEKMQSDKGSIPDRFSAQQFSDYHSELNMSSLELGDSALYFCASSLSGPIPALGGGYTFGSGTRLTVV.

V usage is TRBV6-1 and J usage is TRBJ1-2, with a weak D call TRBD1 (6 bases). Trimming removed 8 bases from V and 8 bases from J, with 24 bases in between. Germline assignment: CDR1 MNHNS and CDR2 SASEGT. The CDR3 extends over 15 amino acids. CDR3 nucleotides: TGTGCCAGCGGAGGGGCTACCCGGGACACGGGGGGCTACACCTTC. Translating gives CASGGATRDTGGYTF.

The chain links TRBV6-6 to TRBJ1-3; 11 bases are shared with TRBD1. V lost 6 bases and J lost 4; bases outside the gene matches: 5. Germline loops: CDR1 MNHNY, CDR2 SVGAGI (reference sequence). The length of the CDR3 is 15 residues. The CDR3 loop reads CASSSGQGDGNTIYF. The DNA for the CDR3 is TGTGCCAGCAGCTCGGGACAGGGGGACGGAAACACCATATATTTT.

The rearrangement links TRBV5-1 to TRBJ1-6; D is unclear. The length of the CDR3 is 16 residues. Germline assignment: CDR1 SGHRS and CDR2 YFSETQ. The germline V and J ends were trimmed by 4 bases and 7 bases, with 18 bases remaining between them. CDR3: CASSRTYTTENSPLHF. The CDR3 coding sequence is TGCGCCAGCAGCCGTACCTACACAACAGAAAATTCACCCCTCCACTTT.

The chain carries TRBV19 and TRBJ2-2; a possible D gene is TRBD2 (7 bases). Germline V gives CDR1 LNHDA, CDR2 SQIVND (reference sequence). There are 16 residues in the CDR3. V lost 7 bases and J lost 4, with 19 bases in between. The CDR3 sequence: CASTSPGGPVTGELFF. CDR3 sequence (DNA): TGTGCCAGTACCTCCCCCGGGGGGCCGGTCACCGGGGAGCTGTTTTTT. Combining the CDR3 with reference TRBV19 and TRBJ2-2 gives the whole variable domain DGGITQSPKYLFRKEGQNVTLSCEQNLNHDAMYWYRQDPGQGLRLIYYSQIVNDFQKGDIAEGYSVSREKKESFPLTVTSAQKNPTAFYLCASTSPGGPVTGELFFGEGSRLTVL.

The chain couples TRBV11-2 to TRBJ2-2; the D gene is possibly TRBD1 (5 bases). CDR3 length: 13 residues. The V end lost 5 bases, the J end lost 6 bases, and 10 bases lay between the germline ends. Germline V gives CDR1 SGHAT, CDR2 FQNNGV. CDR3 sequence: CASSPQGSGELFF. In nucleotides, the CDR3 is TGTGCCAGCAGCCCCCAGGGATCCGGGGAGCTGTTTTTT. Together with reference TRBV11-2 and TRBJ2-2, the CDR3 gives the full variable domain: EAGVAQSPRYKIIEKRQSVAFWCNPISGHATLYWYQQILGQGPKLLIQFQNNGVVDDSQLPKDRFSAERLKGVDSTLKIQPAKLEDSAVYLCASSPQGSGELFFGEGSRLTVL.